The 6 T cell receptor beta chains below were found in one sample sequenced in a study of T cell repertoires in cytomegalovirus infection (dated by TCRdb to the late 2010s). The run used an Illumina HiSeq 1500. TCRdb reprocessed the public reads (quality trimming at Q25 with fastp, clone calling with MiXCR) and kept in-frame beta chains. Rows are combined by CDR3 protein, so each entry shows the most common genes and DNA. Counted in this sample were 60,000 to 80,000 distinct CDR3 sequences; just over 20% of them appeared once. Of the sample, 73% is held by the ten largest clones. These receptors' targets are unknown. The sample's treatment or condition label, decoded: in vitro stimulation with specific CMV peptide epitopes to enrich CMV-specific T cells. The sample here was CD8+ T cells from cultured PBMCs, taken from culture after CMV antigen stimulation. All receptors derive from a human donor in good health (CMV status not recorded). Some clones in this sample may be carry-over from other donors' samples.

This clonotype was seen a handful of times. The V gene is TRBV27, the J gene TRBJ1-2; D call uncertain. The CDR3 runs to 13 residues. CDR1 is MNHEY and CDR2 is SMNVEV in the germline V gene (reference sequence). Deletions cut 3 bases from V and 1 base from J, with 6 bases between. The CDR3 sequence is CASSLGSNYGYTF. DNA for the CDR3: TGTGCCAGCAGTTTGGGGAGTAACTATGGCTACACCTTC.

The V gene is TRBV9, the J gene TRBJ1-2; the D gene is possibly TRBD1 (5 bases). The CDR3 sequence is 16 residues long. Germline values: CDR1 SGDLS, CDR2 YYNGEE. Deletions cut 0 bases from V and 4 bases from J, with 16 bases between. The CDR3 region is CASSVGNEGFGYGYTF. In nucleotides, the CDR3 is TGTGCCAGCAGCGTAGGAAACGAGGGGTTCGGCTATGGCTACACCTTC. The variable domain in full, completed from reference TRBV9 and TRBJ1-2, reads DSGVTQTPKHLITATGQRVTLRCSPRSGDLSVYWYQQSLDQGLQFLIQYYNGEERAKGNILERFSAQQFPDLHSELNLSSLELGDSALYFCASSVGNEGFGYGYTFGSGTRLTVV.

V usage is TRBV28 and J usage is TRBJ2-1; 7 nucleotides line up with TRBD1. V dropped 6 bases and J dropped 4; count of bases not matched to a gene: 9. The CDR3 covers 15 residues. Per the germline V gene, CDR1 is MDHEN and CDR2 is SYDVKM. CDR3 sequence: CASSLDRRVYNEQFF. The CDR3 DNA reads TGTGCCAGCAGCCTGGACAGGCGCGTGTACAATGAGCAGTTCTTC.

This clonotype was detected only a few times. The chain couples TRBV30 to TRBJ2-7, with a tentative D call TRBD2 (6 bases). This CDR3 has 12 amino acids. The germline gives CDR1 GTSNPN, CDR2 SVGIG (reference sequence). V lost 4 bases and J 6 bases, leaving 13 bases between the germline ends. This CDR3 is CAWNGGRGEQYF. The CDR3 DNA reads as TGTGCCTGGAACGGGGGTCGGGGCGAGCAGTACTTC.

This clonotype has only a few counts. The chain couples TRBV12-3 or TRBV12-4 to TRBJ1-5; D is unresolved. The CDR3 covers 17 residues. Between the trimmed V and J ends, which lost 1 base and 0 bases, there was a span of 13 bases. For the CDR3, the DNA is TGTGCCAGCAGTTTAGAGGGAGTCCTCTATAGCAATCAGCCCCAGCATTTT. Protein sequence: CASSLEGVLYSNQPQHF.

This clonotype came up a few times. This chain joins TRBV20-1 and TRBJ2-2; possibly TRBD1 for D (6 bases). V lost 0 bases and J lost 5, with 13 bases in between. Germline CDR1 is DFQATT and CDR2 is SNEGSKA (reference sequence). The CDR3 spans 15 residues. The CDR3 sequence is CSARDRAGVTGELFF. The CDR3, as DNA: TGCAGTGCTAGAGATCGGGCAGGGGTGACCGGGGAGCTGTTTTTT.